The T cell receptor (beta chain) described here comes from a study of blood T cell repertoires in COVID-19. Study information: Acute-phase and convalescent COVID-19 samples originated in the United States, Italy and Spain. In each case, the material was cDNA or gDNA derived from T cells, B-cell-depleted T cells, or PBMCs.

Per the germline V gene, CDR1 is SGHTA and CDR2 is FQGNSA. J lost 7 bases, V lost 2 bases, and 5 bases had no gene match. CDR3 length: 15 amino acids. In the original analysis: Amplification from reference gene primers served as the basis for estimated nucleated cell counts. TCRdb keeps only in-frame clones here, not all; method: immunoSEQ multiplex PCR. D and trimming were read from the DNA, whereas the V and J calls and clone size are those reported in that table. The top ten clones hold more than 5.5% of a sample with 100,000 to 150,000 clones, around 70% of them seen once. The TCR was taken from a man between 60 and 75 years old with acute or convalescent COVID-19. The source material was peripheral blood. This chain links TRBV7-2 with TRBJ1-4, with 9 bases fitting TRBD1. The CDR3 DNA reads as TGTGCCAGCAGCTTAATGGGACAGGGAGGTGAAAAACTGTTTTTT. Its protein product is CASSLMGQGGEKLFF.